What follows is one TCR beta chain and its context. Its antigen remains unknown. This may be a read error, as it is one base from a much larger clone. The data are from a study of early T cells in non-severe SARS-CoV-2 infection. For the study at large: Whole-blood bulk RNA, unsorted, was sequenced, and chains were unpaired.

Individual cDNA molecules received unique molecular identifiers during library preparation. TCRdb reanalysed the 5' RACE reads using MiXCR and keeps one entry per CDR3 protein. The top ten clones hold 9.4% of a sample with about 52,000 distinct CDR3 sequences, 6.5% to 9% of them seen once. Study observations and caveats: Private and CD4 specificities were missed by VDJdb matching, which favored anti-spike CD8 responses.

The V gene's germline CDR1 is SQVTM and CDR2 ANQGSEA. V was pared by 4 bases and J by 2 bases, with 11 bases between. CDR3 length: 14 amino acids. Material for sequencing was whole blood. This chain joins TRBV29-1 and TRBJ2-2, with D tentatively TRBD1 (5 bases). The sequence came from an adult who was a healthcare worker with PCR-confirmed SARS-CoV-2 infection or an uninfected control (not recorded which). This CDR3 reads CSVVGRLNTGELFF. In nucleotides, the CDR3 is TGCAGCGTTGTGGGGCGACTTAACACCGGGGAGCTGTTTTTT.